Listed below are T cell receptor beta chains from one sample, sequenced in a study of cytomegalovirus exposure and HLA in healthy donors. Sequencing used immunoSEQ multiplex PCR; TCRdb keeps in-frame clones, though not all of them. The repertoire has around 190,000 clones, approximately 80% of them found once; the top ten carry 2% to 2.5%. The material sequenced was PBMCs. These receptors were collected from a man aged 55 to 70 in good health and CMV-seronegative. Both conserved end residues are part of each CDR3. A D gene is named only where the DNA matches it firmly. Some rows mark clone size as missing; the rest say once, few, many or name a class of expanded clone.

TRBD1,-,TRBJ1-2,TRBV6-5,TGTGCCAGCAGTTACCCGGACAGGGGAGGATCTTACACCTTC,CASSYPDRGGSYTF
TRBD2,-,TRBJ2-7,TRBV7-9,TGTGCCAGCAGCCGCATCGGACTAGCGGTCTCCTACGAGCAGTACTTC,CASSRIGLAVSYEQYF
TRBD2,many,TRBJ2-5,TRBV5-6,TGTGCCAGCAGCTTCTCTAGCGGGGGAGAGACCCAGTACTTC,CASSFSSGGETQYF
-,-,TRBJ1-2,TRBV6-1,TGTGCCAGCGGGAGGTGGCAGATCTATGGCTACACCTTC,CASGRWQIYGYTF
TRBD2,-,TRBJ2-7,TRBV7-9,TGTGCCAGCAGCTTATGGGGTGGGAGGGCCAGCTACGAGCAGTACTTC,CASSLWGGRASYEQYF
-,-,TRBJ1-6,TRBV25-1,TGTGCCAGCGGGGGGGCAGGGAAAGGGTCACCCCTCCACTTT,CASGGAGKGSPLHF
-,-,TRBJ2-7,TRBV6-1,TGTGCCAGCAGGGCAGATCCCTACGAGCAGTACTTC,CASRADPYEQYF
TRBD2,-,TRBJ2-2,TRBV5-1,TGCGCCAGCAGCTTGTTGCGGGGGGATACCGGGGAGCTGTTTTTT,CASSLLRGDTGELFF
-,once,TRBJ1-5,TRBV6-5,TGTGCCAGCAGTTATCAGATTGATCAGCCCCAGCATTTT,CASSYQIDQPQHF
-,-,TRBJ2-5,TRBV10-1,TGCGCCAGCAGTGAGGAAGGAAACGGGAGCGAAACTTACTTCGATGAGACCCAGTACTTC,CASSEEGNGSETYFDETQYF
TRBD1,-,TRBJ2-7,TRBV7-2,TGTGCCAGCAGCCCCCACGGACAGGGGGGGGACGAGCAGTACTTC,CASSPHGQGGDEQYF
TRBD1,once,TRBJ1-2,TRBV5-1,TGCGCCAGCAGCTTGGCGGGACAGATCAACTATGGCTACACCTTC,CASSLAGQINYGYTF
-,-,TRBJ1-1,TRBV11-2,TGTGCCAGCTCGTCGAGAAGCCGTAACACTGAAGCTTTCTTT,CASSSRSRNTEAFF
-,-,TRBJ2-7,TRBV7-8,TGTGCCAGCAGCTTAGCGCACTCCCAAGTGAACGAGCAGTACTTC,CASSLAHSQVNEQYF
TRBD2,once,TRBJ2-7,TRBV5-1,TGCGCCAGCAGCTTGATAGGGGTAGCGGGGTCCGGAGGCGAGCAGTACTTC,CASSLIGVAGSGGEQYF
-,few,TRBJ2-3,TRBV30,TGTGCCTGGAGTCCCAAAGATACGCAGTATTTT,CAWSPKDTQYF
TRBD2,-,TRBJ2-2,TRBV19,TGTGCCAGTACGAGATCAAGCGGGAGGGCTCTTACCGGGGAGCTGTTTTTT,CASTRSSGRALTGELFF
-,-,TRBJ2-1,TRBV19,TGTGCCAGTAGGAGCACCGGCGGTGAGCAGTTCTTC,CASRSTGGEQFF
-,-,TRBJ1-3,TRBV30,TGTGCCTGGACCCAGGGTCCTGGAAACACCATATATTTT,CAWTQGPGNTIYF
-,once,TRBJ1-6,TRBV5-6,TGTGCCAGCAGCTTGGATGGGGCAAATTCACCCCTCCACTTT,CASSLDGANSPLHF
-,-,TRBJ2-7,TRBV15,TGTGCCACCAGCAGAGCGCGCCCCGCCTACGAGCAGTACTTC,CATSRARPAYEQYF
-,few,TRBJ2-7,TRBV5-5,TGTGCCAGCAGCTCTCAGGGTTTATACGAGCAGTACTTC,CASSSQGLYEQYF
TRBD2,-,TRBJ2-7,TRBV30,TGTGCCGGTATTTTTATCGGGAGGCGGTACGAGCAGTACTTC,CAGIFIGRRYEQYF
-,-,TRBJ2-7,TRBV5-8,TGTGCCAGCAGCTTGGTAGGGGTTCCCTACGAGCAGTACTTC,CASSLVGVPYEQYF
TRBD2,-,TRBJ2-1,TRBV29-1,TGCAGCGTTGCTGGGACTAGCGGGACCTACAATGAGCAGTTCTTC,CSVAGTSGTYNEQFF
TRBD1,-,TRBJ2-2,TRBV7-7,TGTGCTAGCAGCGTTAATCCTGCAGGGGGCACCGGGGAGCTGTTTTTT,CASSVNPAGGTGELFF
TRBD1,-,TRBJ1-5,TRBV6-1,TGTGCCAGCAGTGCCCGACAGGGTGGGAGCAATCAGCCCCAGAATTTT,CASSARQGGSNQPQNF
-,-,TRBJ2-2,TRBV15,TGTGCCACCCTTATGGGGGGACCGAACACCGGGGAGCTGTTTTTT,CATLMGGPNTGELFF
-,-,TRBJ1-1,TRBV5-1,TGCGCCAGCAGCCCTGCGGGGGGCACTGAAGCTTTCTTT,CASSPAGGTEAFF
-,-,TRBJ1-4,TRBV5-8,TGTGCCAGCAGCTCCGGACGGACTGCAACTAATGAAAAACTGTTTTTT,CASSSGRTATNEKLFF
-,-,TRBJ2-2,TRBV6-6,TGTGCCAGCCATTTCGGACAGAACACCGGGGAGCTGTTTTTT,CASHFGQNTGELFF
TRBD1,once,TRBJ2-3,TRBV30,TGTGCCTGGGGAGGGACAGGAGGCACAGATACGCAGTATTTT,CAWGGTGGTDTQYF
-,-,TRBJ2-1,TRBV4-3,TGCGCCAGCAGCACCCAACCTACTAGCTTCTCCTACAATGAGCAGTTCTTC,CASSTQPTSFSYNEQFF
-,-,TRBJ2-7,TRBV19,TGTGCCAGTAGCGACCCTCCGGGTGAGCAGTACTTC,CASSDPPGEQYF
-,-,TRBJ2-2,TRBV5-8,TGTGCCAGCACTTGGAGGGCCACGCCCACCGGGGAGCTGTTTTTT,CASTWRATPTGELFF
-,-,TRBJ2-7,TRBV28,TGTGCCAGCAGTTTACCCCCCAGCTACGAGCAGTACTTC,CASSLPPSYEQYF
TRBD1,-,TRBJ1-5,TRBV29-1,TGCAGCGTAGCGACAGGGGCCAGCAATCAGCCCCAGCATTTT,CSVATGASNQPQHF
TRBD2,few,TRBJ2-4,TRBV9,TGTGCCAGCAGCCTGGGGGGGGATACCCAAAACATTCAGTACTTC,CASSLGGDTQNIQYF
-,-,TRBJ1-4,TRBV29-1,TGCAGCGCAAACCGGGAGGGAGGTGAAAAACTGTTTTTT,CSANREGGEKLFF
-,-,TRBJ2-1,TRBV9,TGTGCCAGCAGCGTAACCCAAGAACCTAGGGAGCAGTTCTTC,CASSVTQEPREQFF
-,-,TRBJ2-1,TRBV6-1,TGTGCCAGCAGTGAATCTACAGGCAGGTCCTACAATGAGCAGTTCTTC,CASSESTGRSYNEQFF
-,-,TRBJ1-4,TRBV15,TGTGCCACCAGCCACTCGGGGTGGCGAGCGGAAAAACTGTTTTTT,CATSHSGWRAEKLFF
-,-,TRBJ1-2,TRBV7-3,TGTGCCAGCAGCCCCACCGGACAGAGAAACTATGGCTACACCTTC,CASSPTGQRNYGYTF
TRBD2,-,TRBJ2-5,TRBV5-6,TGTGCCAGCAGTCGGGGACTACCGGGGGCCCAGTACTTC,CASSRGLPGAQYF
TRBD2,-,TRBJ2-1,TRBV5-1,TGCGCCAGCAGCCCGGGACTAGCGGGTGGTGAGCAGTTCTTC,CASSPGLAGGEQFF
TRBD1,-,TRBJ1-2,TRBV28,TGTGCCATCCTACCTCCACAGGGGGCGTATGGCTACACCTTC,CAILPPQGAYGYTF
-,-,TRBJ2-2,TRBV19,TGTGCCAGCAGTCGGTCCGGGGAGCTGTTTTTT,CASSRSGELFF
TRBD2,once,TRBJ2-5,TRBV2,TGTGCCAGCAGAATGACTAGCGGGGGTTCATTGACCCAGTACTTC,CASRMTSGGSLTQYF
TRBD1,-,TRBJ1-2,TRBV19,TGTGCCAGTAGTATCGGTGGCAGGGGGACCTATGGCTACACCTTC,CASSIGGRGTYGYTF